The following is a TCR beta chain sequence with its context. As yet, its antigen is unknown. It was with random hexamers that 0.5 to 1 ug RNA was reverse transcribed. Amplification of TCR beta CDR3 used immunoSEQ multiplex PCR across 54 Vbeta and 13 Jbeta. TCRdb reprocessed the immunoSEQ multiplex PCR reads with MiXCR, giving one entry per CDR3 protein. The sample includes roughly 140,000 distinct CDR3 sequences, nearly 97% of them seen just once. V was cut by 5 bases and J by 1 base, with 20 bases left in between. The CDR3 is 17 amino acids. This record belongs to a study of CD8 T cells in Susac syndrome. General observations from the study: When the CD4+ T cell repertoires of patients with Susac syndrome were examined, they did not show any clonal expansion. Regarding the TCR sequencing and HLA analysis, the study admitted that a relatively small number of individuals were involved.

This TCR was recovered from a human donor with Susac syndrome. The chain recombines TRBV12-3 or TRBV12-4 with TRBJ1-1; D possibly corresponds to TRBD1 (6 bases). The source material was CD4+ T cells from PBMCs. The CDR3 reads CASSPGTHFLPNTEAFF. The CDR3 coding sequence is TGTGCCAGCAGTCCGGGGACACACTTCCTCCCGAACACTGAAGCTTTCTTT.